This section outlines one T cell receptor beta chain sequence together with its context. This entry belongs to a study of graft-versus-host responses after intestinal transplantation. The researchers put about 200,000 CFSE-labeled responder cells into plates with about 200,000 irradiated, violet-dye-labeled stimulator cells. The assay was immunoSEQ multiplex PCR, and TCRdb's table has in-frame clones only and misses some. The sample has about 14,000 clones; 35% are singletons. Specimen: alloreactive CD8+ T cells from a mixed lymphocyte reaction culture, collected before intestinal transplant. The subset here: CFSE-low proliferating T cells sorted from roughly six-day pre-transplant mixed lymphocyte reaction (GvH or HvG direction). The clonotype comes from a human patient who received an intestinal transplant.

CDR3 region: CAGQGALGANYGYTF. The DNA of the CDR3 is TGTGCCGGACAGGGGGCGCTTGGAGCTAACTATGGCTACACCTTC. V and J are TRBV2 and TRBJ1-2; 11 nucleotides line up with TRBD1. V shed 11 bases, J shed 0 bases, and the junction held 8 bases outside the gene matches. The CDR3 runs to 15 residues. Germline CDR1 SNHLY, CDR2 FYNNEI. The whole variable domain, filled in from reference TRBV2 and TRBJ1-2, reads EPEVTQTPSHQVTQMGQEVILRCVPISNHLYFYWYRQILGQKVEFLVSFYNNEISEKSEIFDDQFSVERPDGSNFTLKIRSTKLEDSAMYFCAGQGALGANYGYTFGSGTRLTVV.